These 13 T cell receptor beta chains were all obtained from the same sample, sequenced in a study of OX40 agonist ivuxolimab in advanced cancers. Sequencing used immunoSEQ multiplex PCR; TCRdb keeps in-frame clones, though not all of them. The sample has roughly 90,000 clones; approximately 85% are singletons. Sequenced material: CD4+ or CD8+ T cells sorted from blood, taken in a trial of the OX40 agonist ivuxolimab. The receptors shown here come from an adult with an advanced solid tumor such as melanoma, head and neck, liver or kidney cancer.

In this sample, this clone turned up once. The chain couples TRBV9 to TRBJ2-7; 9 bases are shared with TRBD2. CDR3 length equals 15 residues. With V trimmed by 4 bases and J by 4 bases, 9 bases remained unmatched. CDR1 SGDLS and CDR2 YYNGEE come from the germline V gene. The CDR3 nucleotides read TGTGCCAGCAGCCCCCATAGCGGGAGAGCATACGAGCAGTACTTC. Protein sequence: CASSPHSGRAYEQYF.

The chain links TRBV6-5 to TRBJ2-7; D could derive from TRBD1 or TRBD2 (5 bases each). The germline V gene encodes CDR1 MNHEY and CDR2 SVGAGI. Trimming took 0 bases from V and 2 from J, leaving 8 bases between them. CDR3 length: 14 amino acids. Written as DNA, the CDR3 is TGTGCCAGCAGTTACTCGTGGGGGACCTACGAGCAGTACTTC. Translation: CASSYSWGTYEQYF.

The chain recombines TRBV5-1 with TRBJ2-2; D not resolved. The CDR3 length is 13 residues. Trimming pared 0 bases from V and 4 bases from J, leaving 4 bases between. CDR1 and CDR2 from the germline V gene are SGHRS and YFSETQ. This CDR3 reads CASSLAGTGELFF. CDR3 nucleotide sequence: TGCGCCAGCAGCTTGGCTGGCACCGGGGAGCTGTTTTTT. Together with reference TRBV5-1 and TRBJ2-2, the CDR3 gives the full variable domain: KAGVTQTPRYLIKTRGQQVTLSCSPISGHRSVSWYQQTPGQGLQFLFEYFSETQRNKGNFPGRFSGRQFSNSRSEMNVSTLELGDSALYLCASSLAGTGELFFGEGSRLTVL.

The chain has TRBV28 and TRBJ1-1, with unresolved D. V lost 6 bases, J lost 3 bases, and 17 bases lay in between. The CDR3 spans 15 residues. Germline V gene sequence: CDR1 MDHEN, CDR2 SYDVKM. In DNA, the CDR3 is TGTGCCAGCAGATCGCCGGACGTTCGTTACACTGAAGCTTTCTTT. Translating it yields CASRSPDVRYTEAFF.

The sample holds a few counts of this clone. This rearrangement joins TRBV9 to TRBJ2-3; 7 nucleotides agree with TRBD2. CDR3 length: 16 amino acids. The J segment lost 4 bases and the V segment lost 1 base, leaving 9 bases of the junction unmatched. CDR1 SGDLS and CDR2 YYNGEE come from the germline V gene. This CDR3 is CASSVRPSGPSDTQYF. The CDR3 DNA follows: TGTGCCAGCAGCGTACGCCCTAGCGGACCTTCAGATACGCAGTATTTT.

The CDR3 sequence: CASSIRPSGSFTDTQYF. CDR3 bases: TGTGCCAGTAGTATTCGTCCTAGCGGGTCGTTCACAGATACGCAGTATTTT. The V and J genes are TRBV19 and TRBJ2-3; 8 bases map to TRBD2. The V gene end was trimmed by 3 bases and the J gene end by 2 bases; junction bases not matched to a gene: 10. The germline V gene has CDR1 LNHDA and CDR2 SQIVND (reference sequence). This CDR3 spans 17 amino acids.

This clone was seen a few times. The J gene is TRBJ1-1, the V gene TRBV5-1, with D hard to call. CDR1 is SGHRS, CDR2 YFSETQ, per germline. This CDR3 contains 15 residues. The V end was cut by 3 bases, the J end by 4 bases, with 16 bases between. The DNA for the CDR3 is TGCGCCAGCAGCTCATTCGGGAAGTCGGGCACTGAAGCTTTCTTT. Translated: CASSSFGKSGTEAFF.

The chain links TRBV28 to TRBJ2-3, with D unresolved. Trimming removed 2 bases at V and 0 bases at J, with 3 bases between. The V gene's germline CDR1 is MDHEN and CDR2 SYDVKM. There are 13 residues in the CDR3. Written as DNA, the CDR3 is TGTGCCAGCAGTTTACTAAGCACAGATACGCAGTATTTT. Encoded protein: CASSLLSTDTQYF.

The rearrangement joins TRBV30 to TRBJ2-7; the match to TRBD1 covers 9 bases. Per the germline V gene, CDR1 is GTSNPN and CDR2 is SVGIG (reference sequence). V lost 1 base, J lost 6 bases, and 4 bases stayed unmatched. The CDR3 is made up of 13 amino acids. CDR3 sequence reads: CAWSGGQGFEQYF. The CDR3, as DNA: TGTGCCTGGAGTGGGGGACAGGGTTTCGAGCAGTACTTC.

The J gene is TRBJ1-1, the V gene TRBV7-3, with no clear D. The germline V gene has CDR1 SGHTA and CDR2 FQGTGA. The CDR3 is 14 residues long. Trimming took 0 bases from V and 1 from J, leaving 6 bases between them. CDR3: CASSLTAGNTEAFF. In DNA form, the CDR3 reads TGTGCCAGCAGCTTAACGGCGGGGAACACTGAAGCTTTCTTT.

The CDR3 is CAIRASGRALSYNEQFF. Here the CDR3 DNA reads TGTGCCATCAGGGCTAGCGGGAGGGCCCTTTCCTACAATGAGCAGTTCTTC. The chain couples TRBV10-3 to TRBJ2-1, with TRBD2 matching 12 bases. From germline, CDR1 is ENHRY and CDR2 SYGVKD. This CDR3 comprises 17 residues. Trimming took 6 bases from V and 1 from J; bases not matched to a gene: 7.

The CDR3 sequence: CASRRTRGADTQYF. In nucleotides, the CDR3 is TGTGCCAGCAGGAGGACCCGGGGGGCAGATACGCAGTATTTT. The chain combines TRBV14 with TRBJ2-3; 7 bases are shared with TRBD2. Germline assignment: CDR1 SGHDN and CDR2 FVKESK. V was clipped by 6 bases and J by 4 bases; unmatched bases: 7. The CDR3 extends over 14 amino acids.

This chain uses TRBV2 with TRBJ1-4; a possible D gene is TRBD1 (5 bases). CDR3 size: 10 residues. The V gene lost 8 bases and the J gene lost 10 bases, with 8 bases spanning the gap. Per germline, CDR1 SNHLY and CDR2 FYNNEI. CDR3 nucleotide sequence: TGTGCCAGCTCTGGGGGAAAACTGTTTTTT. It is translated as CASSGGKLFF.